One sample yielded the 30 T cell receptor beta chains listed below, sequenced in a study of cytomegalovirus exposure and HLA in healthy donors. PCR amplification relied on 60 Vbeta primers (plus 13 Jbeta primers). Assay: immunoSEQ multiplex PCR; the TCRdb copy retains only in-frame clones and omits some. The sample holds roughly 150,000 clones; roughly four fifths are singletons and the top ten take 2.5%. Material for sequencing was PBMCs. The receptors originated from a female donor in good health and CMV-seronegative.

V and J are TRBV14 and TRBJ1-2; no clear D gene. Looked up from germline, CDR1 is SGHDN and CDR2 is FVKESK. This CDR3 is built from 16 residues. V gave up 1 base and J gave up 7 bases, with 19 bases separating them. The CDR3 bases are TGTGCCAGCAGCCAAGTGCCCGACGGGAGGTACGGTGGCTACACCTTC. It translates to CASSQVPDGRYGGYTF.

In nucleotides, the CDR3 is TGTGCCAGCAGCTCGGGTACTGGGGCCAACGTCCTGACTTTC. Its protein product is CASSSGTGANVLTF. This chain links TRBV5-4 with TRBJ2-6; D is ambiguous. V gave up 3 bases and J gave up 2 bases, with 6 bases separating them. Germline V gene sequence: CDR1 SGHNT, CDR2 YYREEE (reference sequence). The CDR3 spans 14 residues.

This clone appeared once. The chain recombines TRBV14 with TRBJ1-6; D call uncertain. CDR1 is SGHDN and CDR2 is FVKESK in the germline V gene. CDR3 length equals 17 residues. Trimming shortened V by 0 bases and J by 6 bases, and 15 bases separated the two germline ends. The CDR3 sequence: CASSQDLGSGINSPLHF. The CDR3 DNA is TGTGCCAGCAGCCAAGATTTGGGGAGCGGCATTAATTCACCCCTCCACTTT.

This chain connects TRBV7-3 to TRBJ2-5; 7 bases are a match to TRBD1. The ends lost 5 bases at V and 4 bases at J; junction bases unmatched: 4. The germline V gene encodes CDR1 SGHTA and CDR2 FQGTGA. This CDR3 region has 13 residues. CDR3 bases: TGTGCCAGCAGCATGACAGGGCCAGAGACCCAGTACTTC. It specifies CASSMTGPETQYF.

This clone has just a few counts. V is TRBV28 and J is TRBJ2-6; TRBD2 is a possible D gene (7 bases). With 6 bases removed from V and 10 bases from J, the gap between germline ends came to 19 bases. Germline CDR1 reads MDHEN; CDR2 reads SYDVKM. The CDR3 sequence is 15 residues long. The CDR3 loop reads CASREGGADRNVLTF. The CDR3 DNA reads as TGTGCCAGCAGGGAGGGGGGGGCCGATAGGAACGTCCTGACTTTC.

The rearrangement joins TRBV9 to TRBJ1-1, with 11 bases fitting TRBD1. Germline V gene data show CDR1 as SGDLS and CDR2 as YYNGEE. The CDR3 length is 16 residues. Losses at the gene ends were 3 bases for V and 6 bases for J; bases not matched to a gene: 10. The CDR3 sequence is CASSASDRGRIAEAFF. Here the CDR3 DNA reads TGTGCCAGCAGCGCGTCGGACAGGGGGCGCATCGCTGAAGCTTTCTTT. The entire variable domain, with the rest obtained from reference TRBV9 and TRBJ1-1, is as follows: DSGVTQTPKHLITATGQRVTLRCSPRSGDLSVYWYQQSLDQGLQFLIQYYNGEERAKGNILERFSAQQFPDLHSELNLSSLELGDSALYFCASSASDRGRIAEAFFGQGTRLTVV.

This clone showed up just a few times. DNA of the CDR3: TGTGCCAGCAGCCCAGGACTAGCTGGTGGCTACACCTTC. Its translation is CASSPGLAGGYTF. The chain joins TRBV5-8 to TRBJ1-2; unclear D gene. The CDR3 runs 13 residues. V lost 4 bases to trimming and J lost 7 bases, with 14 bases between them. Germline lookup yields CDR1 SGHTS and CDR2 YDEGEE.

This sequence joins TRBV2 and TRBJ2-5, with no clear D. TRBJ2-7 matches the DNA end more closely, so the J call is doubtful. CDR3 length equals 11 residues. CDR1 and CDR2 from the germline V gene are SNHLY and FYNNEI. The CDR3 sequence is CASRQAYEQYF. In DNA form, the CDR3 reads TGTGCCAGCCGACAAGCCTACGAGCAGTACTTC.

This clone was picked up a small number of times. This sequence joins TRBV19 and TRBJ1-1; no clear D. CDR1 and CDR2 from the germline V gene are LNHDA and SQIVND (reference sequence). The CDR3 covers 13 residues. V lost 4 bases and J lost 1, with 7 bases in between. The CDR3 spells CASSSQENTEAFF. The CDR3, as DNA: TGTGCCAGTAGTAGCCAGGAGAACACTGAAGCTTTCTTT.

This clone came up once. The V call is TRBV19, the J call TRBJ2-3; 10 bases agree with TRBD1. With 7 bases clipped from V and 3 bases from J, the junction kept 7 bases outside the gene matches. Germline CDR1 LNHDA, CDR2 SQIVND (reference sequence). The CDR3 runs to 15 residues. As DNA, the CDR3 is TGTGCCAGTAACGTACGGACAGGGGGAACAGATACGCAGTATTTT. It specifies CASNVRTGGTDTQYF.

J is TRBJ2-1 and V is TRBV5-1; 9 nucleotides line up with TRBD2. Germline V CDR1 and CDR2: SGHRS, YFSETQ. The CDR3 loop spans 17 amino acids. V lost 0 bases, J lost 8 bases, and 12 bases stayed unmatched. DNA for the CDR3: TGCGCCAGCAGCTTGGCCGAGGGCGGGAGGGGGGGCGATGAGCAGTTCTTC. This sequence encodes CASSLAEGGRGGDEQFF.

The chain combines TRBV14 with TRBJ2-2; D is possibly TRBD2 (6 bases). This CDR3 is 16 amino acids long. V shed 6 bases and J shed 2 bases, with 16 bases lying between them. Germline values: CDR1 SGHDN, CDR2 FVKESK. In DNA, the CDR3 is TGTGCCAGCAGGACCGGGGGTAGCGGAAACACCGGGGAGCTGTTTTTT. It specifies CASRTGGSGNTGELFF.

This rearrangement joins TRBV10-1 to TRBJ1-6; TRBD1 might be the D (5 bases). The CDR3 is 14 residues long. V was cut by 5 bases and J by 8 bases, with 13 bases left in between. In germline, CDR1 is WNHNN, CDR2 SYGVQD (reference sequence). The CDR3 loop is CASSSGTPHSPLHF. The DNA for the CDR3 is TGCGCCAGCAGTTCCGGGACTCCACATTCACCCCTCCACTTT.

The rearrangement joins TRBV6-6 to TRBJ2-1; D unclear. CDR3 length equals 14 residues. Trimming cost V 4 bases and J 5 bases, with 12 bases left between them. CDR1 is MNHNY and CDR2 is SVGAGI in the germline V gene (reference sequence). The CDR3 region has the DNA TGTGCCAGCAGTTCAGGCCTTATTAACAATGAGCAGTTCTTC. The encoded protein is CASSSGLINNEQFF.

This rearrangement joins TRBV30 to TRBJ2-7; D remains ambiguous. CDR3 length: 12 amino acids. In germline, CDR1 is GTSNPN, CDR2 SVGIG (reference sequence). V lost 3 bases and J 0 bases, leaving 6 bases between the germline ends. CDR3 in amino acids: CAWSSLSYEQYF. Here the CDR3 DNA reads TGTGCCTGGAGCAGTCTCTCCTACGAGCAGTACTTC. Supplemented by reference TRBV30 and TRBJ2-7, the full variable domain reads SQTIHQWPATLVQPVGSPLSLECTVEGTSNPNLYWYRQAAGRGLQLLFYSVGIGQISSEVPQNLSASRPQDRQFILSSKKLLLSDSGFYLCAWSSLSYEQYFGPGTRLTVT.

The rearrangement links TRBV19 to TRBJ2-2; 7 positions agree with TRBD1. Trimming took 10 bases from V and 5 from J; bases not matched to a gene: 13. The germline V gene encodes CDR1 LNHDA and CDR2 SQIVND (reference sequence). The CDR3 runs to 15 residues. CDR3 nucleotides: TGTGCCACCACCCCGCCAGGGGGAAGAACCGGGGAGCTGTTTTTT. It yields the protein CATTPPGGRTGELFF. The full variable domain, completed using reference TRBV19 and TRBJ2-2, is DGGITQSPKYLFRKEGQNVTLSCEQNLNHDAMYWYRQDPGQGLRLIYYSQIVNDFQKGDIAEGYSVSREKKESFPLTVTSAQKNPTAFYLCATTPPGGRTGELFFGEGSRLTVL.

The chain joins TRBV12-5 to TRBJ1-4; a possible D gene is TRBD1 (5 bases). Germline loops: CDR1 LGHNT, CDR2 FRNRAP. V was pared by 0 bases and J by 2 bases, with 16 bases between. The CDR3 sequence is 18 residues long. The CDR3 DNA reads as TGTGCTAGTGGTTTGGTACGGTCAGGGATTTTGACTAATGAAAAACTGTTTTTT. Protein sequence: CASGLVRSGILTNEKLFF.

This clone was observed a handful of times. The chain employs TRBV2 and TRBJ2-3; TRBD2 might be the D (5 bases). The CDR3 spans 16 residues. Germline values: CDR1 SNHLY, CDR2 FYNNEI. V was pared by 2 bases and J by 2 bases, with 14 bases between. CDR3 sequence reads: CASSEFLAGSTDTQYF. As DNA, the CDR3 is TGTGCCAGCAGTGAATTCCTAGCAGGTTCCACAGATACGCAGTATTTT.

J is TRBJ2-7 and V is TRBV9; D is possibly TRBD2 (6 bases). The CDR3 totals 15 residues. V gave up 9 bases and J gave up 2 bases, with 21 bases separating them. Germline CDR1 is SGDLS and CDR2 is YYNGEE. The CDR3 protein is CATLTGGTPTYEQYF. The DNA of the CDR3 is TGTGCCACCCTAACCGGGGGAACTCCCACCTACGAGCAGTACTTC.

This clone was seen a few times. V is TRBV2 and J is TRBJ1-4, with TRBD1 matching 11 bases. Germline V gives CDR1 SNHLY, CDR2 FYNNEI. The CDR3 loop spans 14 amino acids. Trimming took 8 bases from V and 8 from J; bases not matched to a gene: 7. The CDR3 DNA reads TGTGCCAGCCGCTGGGACAGGGGGGAAGAAAAACTGTTTTTT. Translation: CASRWDRGEEKLFF.

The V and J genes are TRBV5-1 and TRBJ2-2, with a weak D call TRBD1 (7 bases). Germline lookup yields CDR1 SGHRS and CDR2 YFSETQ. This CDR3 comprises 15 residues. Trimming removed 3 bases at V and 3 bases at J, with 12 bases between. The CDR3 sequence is CASSWRGPDTGELFF. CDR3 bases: TGCGCCAGCAGCTGGAGGGGGCCAGACACCGGGGAGCTGTTTTTT.

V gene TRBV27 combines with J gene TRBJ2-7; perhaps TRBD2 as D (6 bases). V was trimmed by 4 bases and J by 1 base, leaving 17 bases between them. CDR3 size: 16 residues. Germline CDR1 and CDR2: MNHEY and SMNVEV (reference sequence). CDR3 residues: CASSSRGRGRSYEQYF. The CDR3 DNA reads TGTGCCAGCAGTTCCCGCGGTAGAGGGAGGTCCTACGAGCAGTACTTC.

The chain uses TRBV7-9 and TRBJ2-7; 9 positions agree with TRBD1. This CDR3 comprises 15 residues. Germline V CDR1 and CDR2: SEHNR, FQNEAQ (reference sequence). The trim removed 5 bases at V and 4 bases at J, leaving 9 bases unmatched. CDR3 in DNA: TGTGCCAGCAGCCAATCCGCGGACAGGGGTTACGAGCAGTACTTC. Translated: CASSQSADRGYEQYF.

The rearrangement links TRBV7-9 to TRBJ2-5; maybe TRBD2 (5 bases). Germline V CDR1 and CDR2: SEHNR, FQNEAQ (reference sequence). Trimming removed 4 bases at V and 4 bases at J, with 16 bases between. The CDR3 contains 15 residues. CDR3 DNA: TGTGCCAGCAGCTCCTGGAGGACGACCGTAGAGACCCAGTACTTC. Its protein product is CASSSWRTTVETQYF.

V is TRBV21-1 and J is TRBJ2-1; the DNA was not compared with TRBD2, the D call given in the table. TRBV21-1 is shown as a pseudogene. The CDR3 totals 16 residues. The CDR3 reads CASSQRASERGSEQFF. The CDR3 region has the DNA TGTGCCAGCAGCCAAAGGGCTAGTGAGCGGGGGAGTGAGCAGTTCTTC.

CDR3: CASSYSDEQYF. The CDR3 region has the DNA TGTGCCAGCAGTTATTCCGACGAGCAGTACTTC. V and J are TRBV6-5 and TRBJ2-7; D ambiguous. The CDR3 spans 11 residues. Germline values: CDR1 MNHEY, CDR2 SVGAGI. Trimming left V 3 bases short and J 5 bases short, with 5 bases between.

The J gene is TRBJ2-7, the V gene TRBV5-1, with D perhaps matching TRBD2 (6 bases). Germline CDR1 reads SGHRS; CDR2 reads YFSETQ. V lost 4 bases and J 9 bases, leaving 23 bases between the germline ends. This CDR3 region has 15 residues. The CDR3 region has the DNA TGCGCCAGCAGCCCGCCGGGAGCCTTGCCCGCCGGGCAGTACTTC. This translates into CASSPPGALPAGQYF.

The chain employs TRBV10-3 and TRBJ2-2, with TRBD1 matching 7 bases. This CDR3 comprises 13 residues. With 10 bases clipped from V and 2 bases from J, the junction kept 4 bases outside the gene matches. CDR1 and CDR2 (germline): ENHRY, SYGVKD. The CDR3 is CATRDSNTGELFF. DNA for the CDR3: TGTGCCACCCGGGACAGTAACACCGGGGAGCTGTTTTTT.

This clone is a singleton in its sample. For the CDR3, the DNA is TGTGCCAGCAGCCCGAGAGGGAACACTGAAGCTTTCTTT. This sequence encodes CASSPRGNTEAFF. The V and J genes are TRBV11-2 and TRBJ1-1; D is uncertain. V shed 5 bases and J shed 1 base, with 8 bases lying between them. The CDR3 runs to 13 residues. CDR1 is SGHAT, CDR2 FQNNGV, per germline.

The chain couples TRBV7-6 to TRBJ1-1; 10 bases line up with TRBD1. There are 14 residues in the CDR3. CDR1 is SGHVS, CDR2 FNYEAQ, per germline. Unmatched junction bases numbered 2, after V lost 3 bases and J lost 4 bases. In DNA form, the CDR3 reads TGTGCCAGCAGCTTGGGACAGGGGTCCACTGAAGCTTTCTTT. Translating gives CASSLGQGSTEAFF.